These T cell receptor beta chains were read from a single sample in a study of human T cells and chemical hapten exposure. MiXCR was run by TCRdb on the RACE reads, yielding one entry per CDR3 protein. Of about 52,000 distinct CDR3 sequences in the sample, approximately 9.9% were seen once. The sequenced sample was whole blood, obtained in connection with sensitization to the hapten diphenylcyclopropenone (DPC). The receptors here all came from a woman between 40 and 50 years old with alopecia areata. Some clones in this sample may be carry-over from other donors' samples. The CDR3 runs from the conserved cysteine through the conserved F or W. A D gene is named only where the DNA matches it firmly. Not all rows give a size; the values are once, few, many and, for expanded clones, a class.

D gene	V gene	J gene	clone size	CDR3 length	CDR3 protein	CDR3 DNA
TRBD2	TRBV24-1	TRBJ2-1	many	17	CATSGLAGGASYNEQFF	TGTGCCACCAGTGGATTAGCGGGAGGCGCCTCCTACAATGAGCAGTTCTTC
TRBD1	TRBV29-1	TRBJ2-1	few	16	CSGRDRAVGRSNEQFF	TGCAGCGGCCGGGACAGGGCAGTAGGCAGGAGTAATGAGCAGTTCTTC
.	TRBV5-1	TRBJ2-3	many	14	CASSLDRSTDTQYF	TGCGCCAGCAGCTTGGACAGAAGCACAGATACGCAGTATTTT
.	TRBV5-1	TRBJ1-1	.	14	CASSLAQTNTEAFF	TGCGCCAGCAGCTTGGCCCAGACTAACACTGAAGCTTTCTTT
TRBD2	TRBV29-1	TRBJ2-5	.	13	CSVAGGPGETQYF	TGCAGCGTAGCGGGAGGGCCGGGAGAGACCCAGTACTTC
.	TRBV15	TRBJ1-6	few	15	CATSRESRVGSPLHF	TGTGCCACCAGCAGAGAAAGTAGGGTCGGATCACCCCTCCACTTT
TRBD2	TRBV25-1	TRBJ2-3	few	15	CASSSSAGGTDTQYF	TGTGCCAGCAGTTCATCGGCGGGAGGAACAGATACGCAGTATTTT
.	TRBV3-1	TRBJ1-1	.	16	CASSQDPSGMNTEAFF	TGTGCCAGCAGCCAAGATCCGTCGGGAATGAACACTGAAGCTTTCTTT
.	TRBV4-2	TRBJ2-3	.	13	CASRRITTDTQYF	TGTGCCAGCAGACGGATAACCACAGATACGCAGTATTTT
TRBD2	TRBV7-9	TRBJ2-3	many	17	CASSLAWQRGSRDTQYF	TGTGCCAGCAGCTTAGCGTGGCAGCGGGGAAGTCGAGATACGCAGTATTTT
.	TRBV29-1	TRBJ2-4	few	12	CSVVGAKNIQYF	TGCAGCGTTGTAGGAGCCAAAAACATTCAGTACTTC
.	TRBV5-1	TRBJ2-2	.	15	CASLPGTQNTGELFF	TGCGCCAGCCTCCCGGGGACTCAGAACACCGGGGAGCTGTTTTTT
TRBD2	TRBV12-3/TRBV12-4	TRBJ2-3	.	15	CASSPGLAGGDTQYF	TGTGCCAGCAGTCCGGGACTAGCGGGAGGAGATACGCAGTATTTT
TRBD2	TRBV4-1	TRBJ2-1	.	15	CASSQVAGGQGEQFF	TGCGCCAGCAGCCAAGTAGCGGGAGGGCAGGGTGAGCAGTTCTTC
.	TRBV6-5	TRBJ1-3	many	14	CASYRIPSGNTIYF	TGTGCCAGCTACAGGATCCCCTCTGGAAACACCATATATTTT
TRBD2	TRBV6-5	TRBJ2-5	.	16	CASSYEVAGFKETQYF	TGTGCCAGCAGTTATGAAGTAGCGGGTTTTAAAGAGACCCAGTACTTC
.	TRBV28	TRBJ2-5	.	12	CASSQGRETQYF	TGTGCCAGCAGCCAGGGGCGAGAGACCCAGTACTTC
.	TRBV6-6	TRBJ2-4	many	15	CASSYSREGGNIQYF	TGTGCCAGCAGTTACTCGAGGGAAGGGGGAAACATTCAGTACTTC
.	TRBV3-1	TRBJ2-5	.	14	CASSQKQGTETQYF	TGTGCCAGCAGCCAAAAACAGGGAACAGAGACCCAGTACTTC
TRBD2	TRBV27	TRBJ2-7	many	15	CASSLKGLAFYEQYF	TGTGCCAGCAGTTTAAAGGGACTAGCGTTTTACGAGCAGTACTTC
TRBD2	TRBV7-8	TRBJ2-1	many	16	CASSLIAGLTYNEQFF	TGTGCCAGCAGCTTAATAGCGGGACTAACCTACAATGAGCAGTTCTTC
.	TRBV6-1	TRBJ1-5	few	15	CASSWNGYSNQPQHF	TGTGCCAGCAGTTGGAACGGCTATAGCAATCAGCCCCAGCATTTT
TRBD2	TRBV10-3	TRBJ2-3	.	12	CATGTSADTQYF	TGTGCCACGGGGACTAGCGCAGATACGCAGTATTTT
.	TRBV14	TRBJ2-3	few	15	CASSLDGLRTDTQYF	TGTGCCAGCAGCTTGGACGGACTCCGCACAGATACGCAGTATTTT
.	TRBV7-9	TRBJ2-5	many	16	CASSILVWAVRETQYF	TGTGCCAGCAGCATATTAGTCTGGGCAGTACGAGAGACCCAGTACTTC
TRBD1	TRBV5-8	TRBJ1-4	many	17	CASSLAQTGGFNEKLFF	TGTGCCAGCAGCTTGGCCCAGACAGGGGGTTTCAATGAAAAACTGTTTTTT
.	TRBV6-6	TRBJ1-6	many	15	CASSTGLPYNSPLHF	TGTGCCAGCAGTACGGGACTGCCTTATAATTCACCCCTCCACTTT
.	TRBV12-3/TRBV12-4	TRBJ1-1	.	11	CASSLGRGAFF	TGTGCCAGCAGTTTGGGAAGGGGAGCTTTCTTT
TRBD1	TRBV7-2	TRBJ1-6	few	14	CASSLQGANSPLHF	TGTGCCAGCAGCTTACAGGGGGCCAATTCACCCCTCCACTTT
.	TRBV5-4	TRBJ1-2	few	13	CASSLKGASGYTF	TGTGCCAGCAGCTTGAAAGGGGCGTCAGGCTACACCTTC
.	TRBV29-1	TRBJ2-5	many	17	CSVEAGPGTQYQETQYF	TGCAGCGTTGAAGCGGGTCCAGGGACTCAGTACCAAGAGACCCAGTACTTC
.	TRBV7-2	TRBJ2-5	many	11	CASMKQETQYF	TGTGCCAGCATGAAACAAGAGACCCAGTACTTC
.	TRBV7-9	TRBJ1-5	few	12	CASSLEKQPQHF	TGTGCCAGCAGCTTAGAGAAACAGCCCCAGCATTTT
.	TRBV9	TRBJ1-6	many	15	CASSPSQGRNSPLHF	TGTGCCAGCAGCCCTTCTCAGGGGCGGAATTCACCCCTCCACTTT
.	TRBV7-3	TRBJ1-1	many	13	CASSFKPNTEAFF	TGTGCCAGCAGCTTTAAACCGAACACTGAAGCTTTCTTT
.	TRBV29-1	TRBJ2-1	few	12	CSVESGWDEQFF	TGCAGCGTTGAATCAGGATGGGATGAGCAGTTCTTC
.	TRBV20-1	TRBJ1-2	few	16	CSAMSVRSSAKYGYTF	TGCAGTGCTATGTCGGTGCGGTCGTCAGCAAAATATGGCTACACCTTC
TRBD1	TRBV7-6	TRBJ2-5	many	16	CASSLIPDRGRETQYF	TGTGCCAGCAGCTTGATTCCGGACAGGGGACGAGAGACCCAGTACTTC
.	TRBV27	TRBJ1-1	once	13	CASSTWDRPGAFF	TGTGCCAGCAGCACCTGGGACCGCCCGGGAGCTTTCTTT
.	TRBV6-1	TRBJ1-5	few	16	CASSEARARINQPQHF	TGTGCCAGCAGTGAAGCAAGAGCACGGATTAATCAGCCCCAGCATTTT
.	TRBV20-1	TRBJ2-1	.	14	CSASVNSRYGEQFF	TGCAGTGCTAGCGTTAATTCGAGATACGGTGAGCAGTTCTTC
TRBD2	TRBV7-2	TRBJ2-4	many	14	CASSPRSGSGLVYF	TGTGCCAGCAGCCCGCGTAGCGGGTCGGGTTTGGTGTACTTC
.	TRBV6-1	TRBJ1-3	few	17	CASSGRSAGLPGNTIYF	TGTGCCAGCAGTGGGCGGTCGGCAGGGCTTCCTGGAAACACCATATATTTT
TRBD1	TRBV7-6	TRBJ1-4	.	15	CDSSPSGGGGEKLFF	TGTGACAGCAGCCCCTCAGGGGGCGGAGGGGAAAAACTGTTTTTT
.	TRBV9	TRBJ2-3	.	13	CASSVATQDTQYF	TGTGCCAGCAGCGTAGCTACCCAAGATACGCAGTATTTT
.	TRBV3-1	TRBJ1-1	.	13	CASSHALHGEAFF	TGTGCCAGCAGCCACGCCCTCCATGGTGAAGCTTTCTTT
.	TRBV29-1	TRBJ2-6	many	16	CSVVTTVVSGANVLTF	TGCAGCGTTGTTACGACGGTCGTATCTGGGGCCAACGTCCTGACTTTC
TRBD1	TRBV6-1	TRBJ1-1	many	17	CASRIRTGDLPNTEAFF	TGTGCCAGCAGGATACGGACAGGAGATCTGCCCAACACTGAAGCTTTCTTT
.	TRBV14	TRBJ2-7	.	14	CASSQALHSTEQYF	TGTGCCAGCAGCCAAGCTTTGCATTCTACCGAGCAGTACTTC
TRBD1	TRBV27	TRBJ1-1	many	14	CASSQGGEYTEAFF	TGTGCCAGCAGCCAAGGGGGCGAGTACACTGAAGCTTTCTTT
.	TRBV29-1	TRBJ1-4	few	13	CSVWDPRNEKLFF	TGCAGCGTCTGGGACCCTCGGAATGAAAAACTGTTTTTT
.	TRBV14	TRBJ2-2	.	14	CASSPTGNTGELFF	TGTGCCAGCAGCCCGACAGGGAACACCGGGGAGCTGTTTTTT
TRBD1	TRBV6-5	TRBJ2-7	many	14	CASSYGTGTYEQYF	TGTGCCAGCAGTTATGGGACAGGGACCTACGAGCAGTACTTC
TRBD2	TRBV7-9	TRBJ2-1	few	14	CASSLRPRGNEQFF	TGTGCCAGCAGCTTAAGACCGCGGGGGAATGAGCAGTTCTTC
.	TRBV6-2/TRBV6-3	TRBJ1-2	many	18	CASSYGGRATPTNYGYTF	TGTGCCAGCAGTTACGGTGGCAGGGCTACGCCAACTAACTATGGCTACACCTTC
TRBD2	TRBV28	TRBJ2-7	.	14	CASTPSSGSYEQYF	TGTGCCAGCACCCCATCAAGCGGGAGCTACGAGCAGTACTTC
.	TRBV4-3	TRBJ1-1	many	13	CASSQERGTEAFF	TGCGCCAGCAGCCAAGAAAGAGGGACTGAAGCTTTCTTT
.	TRBV10-2	TRBJ1-5	many	17	CATRDGGGFNSNQPQHF	TGCGCCACCAGGGACGGGGGGGGATTTAATAGCAATCAGCCCCAGCATTTT